The clone carrying this T cell receptor (beta chain) was picked up one time. Study members were between about 18 and 100 years old and lived in 25 or so US regions. The data were taken from a study of blood T cell repertoires in COVID-19. Study summary: Sample material is recorded as cDNA or gDNA derived from T cells, B-cell-depleted T cells, or PBMCs.

The germline V gene has CDR1 MNHEY and CDR2 SVGAGI. V was cut by 2 bases and J by 5 bases, with 15 bases left in between. The CDR3 loop spans 15 amino acids. As originally analysed: Amplification of reference gene primers provided the estimated nucleated cell counts. Sequenced by immunoSEQ multiplex PCR; TCRdb stores in-frame clones only, minus some. For V, J and clone size, that table is used; D and trimming come from the DNA. Of about 400,000 clones listed, about 83% are singletons. The clonotype was recovered from a woman between 45 and 65 years old who had recovered from COVID-19. The sequenced material came from PBMCs or T cells enriched from blood (not recorded which). The chain couples TRBV6-5 to TRBJ2-5, with a weak D call TRBD1 (6 bases). CDR3 bases: TGTGCCAGCAGTTACCTCCAGGGGTTGGGGGAGACCCAGTACTTC. Its protein product is CASSYLQGLGETQYF.